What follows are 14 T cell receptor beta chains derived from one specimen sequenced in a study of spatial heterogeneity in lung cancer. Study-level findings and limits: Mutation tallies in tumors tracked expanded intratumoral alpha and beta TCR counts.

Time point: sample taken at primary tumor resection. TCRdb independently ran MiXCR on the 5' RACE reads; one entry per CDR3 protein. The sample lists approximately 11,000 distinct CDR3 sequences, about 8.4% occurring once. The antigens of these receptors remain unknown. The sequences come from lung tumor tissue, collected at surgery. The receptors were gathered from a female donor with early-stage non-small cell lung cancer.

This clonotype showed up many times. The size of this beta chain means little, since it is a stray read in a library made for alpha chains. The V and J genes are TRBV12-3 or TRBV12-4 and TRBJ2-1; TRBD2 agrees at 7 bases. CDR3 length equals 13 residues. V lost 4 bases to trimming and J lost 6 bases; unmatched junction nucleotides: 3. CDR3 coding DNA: TGTGCCAGCAGTTCCGGGACTACCAATGAGCAGTTCTTC. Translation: CASSSGTTNEQFF.

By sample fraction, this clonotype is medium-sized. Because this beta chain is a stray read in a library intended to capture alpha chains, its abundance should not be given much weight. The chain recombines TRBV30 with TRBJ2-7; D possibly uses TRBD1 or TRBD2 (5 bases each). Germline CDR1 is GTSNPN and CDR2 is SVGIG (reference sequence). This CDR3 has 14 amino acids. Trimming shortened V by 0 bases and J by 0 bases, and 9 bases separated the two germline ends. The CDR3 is CAWSVGTGSYEQYF. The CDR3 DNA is TGTGCCTGGAGTGTTGGGACGGGCTCCTACGAGCAGTACTTC.

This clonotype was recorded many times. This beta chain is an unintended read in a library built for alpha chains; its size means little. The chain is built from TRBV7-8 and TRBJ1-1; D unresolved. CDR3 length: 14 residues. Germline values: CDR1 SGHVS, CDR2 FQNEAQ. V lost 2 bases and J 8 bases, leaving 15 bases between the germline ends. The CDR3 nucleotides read TGTGCCAGCAGCTTATTATTGGGGTCGGGCGAAGCTTTCTTT. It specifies CASSLLLGSGEAFF.

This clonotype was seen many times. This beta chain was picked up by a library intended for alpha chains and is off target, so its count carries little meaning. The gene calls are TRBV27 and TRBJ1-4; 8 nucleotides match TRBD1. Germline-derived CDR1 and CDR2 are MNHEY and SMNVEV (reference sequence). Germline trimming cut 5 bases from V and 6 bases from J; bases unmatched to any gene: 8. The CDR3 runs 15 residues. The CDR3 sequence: CASSLRQGPYEKLFF. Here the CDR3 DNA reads TGTGCCAGCAGTCTACGACAGGGGCCTTATGAAAAACTGTTTTTT.

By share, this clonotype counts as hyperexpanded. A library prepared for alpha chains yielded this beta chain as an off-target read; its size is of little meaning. The CDR3 here is CASSTIFSGGSNEQFF. CDR3 nucleotides: TGTGCCAGCAGCACCATATTTAGCGGGGGGTCAAATGAGCAGTTCTTC. This sequence joins TRBV7-6 and TRBJ2-1; TRBD2 matches at 10 bases. This CDR3 is 16 amino acids long. The ends lost 5 bases at V and 7 bases at J; junction bases unmatched: 11. The germline CDR1 and CDR2 sequences are SGHVS and FNYEAQ.

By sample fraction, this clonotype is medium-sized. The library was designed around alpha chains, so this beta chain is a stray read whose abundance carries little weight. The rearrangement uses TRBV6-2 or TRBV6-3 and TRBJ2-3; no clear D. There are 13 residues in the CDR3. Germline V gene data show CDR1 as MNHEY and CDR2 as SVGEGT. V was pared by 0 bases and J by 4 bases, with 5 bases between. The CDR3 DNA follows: TGTGCCAGCAGTTACTCGGCGGCAGATACGCAGTATTTT. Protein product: CASSYSAADTQYF.

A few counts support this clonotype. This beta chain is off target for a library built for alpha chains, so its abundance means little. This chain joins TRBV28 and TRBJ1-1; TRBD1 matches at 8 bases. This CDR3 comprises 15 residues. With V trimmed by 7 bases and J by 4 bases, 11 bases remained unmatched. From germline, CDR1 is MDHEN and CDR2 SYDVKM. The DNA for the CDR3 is TGTGCCAGCAACCTTCCCAGGGGGCCGTTCACTGAAGCTTTCTTT. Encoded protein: CASNLPRGPFTEAFF.

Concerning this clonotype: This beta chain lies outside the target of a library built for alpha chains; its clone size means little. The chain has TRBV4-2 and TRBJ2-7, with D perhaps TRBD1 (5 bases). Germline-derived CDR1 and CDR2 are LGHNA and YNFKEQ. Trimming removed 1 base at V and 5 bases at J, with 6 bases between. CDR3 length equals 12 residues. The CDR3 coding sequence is TGTGCCAGCAGCCAAGGGGGCGACGAGCAGTACTTC. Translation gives CASSQGGDEQYF.

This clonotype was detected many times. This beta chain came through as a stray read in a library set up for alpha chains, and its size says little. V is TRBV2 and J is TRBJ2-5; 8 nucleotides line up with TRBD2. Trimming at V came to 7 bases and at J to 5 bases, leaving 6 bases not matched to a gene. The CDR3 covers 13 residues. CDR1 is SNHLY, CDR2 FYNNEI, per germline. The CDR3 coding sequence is TGTGCCAGCAATGGACTAGCCGGGGAGACCCAGTACTTC. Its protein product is CASNGLAGETQYF. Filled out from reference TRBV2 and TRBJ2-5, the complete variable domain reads EPEVTQTPSHQVTQMGQEVILRCVPISNHLYFYWYRQILGQKVEFLVSFYNNEISEKSEIFDDQFSVERPDGSNFTLKIRSTKLEDSAMYFCASNGLAGETQYFGPGTRLLVL.

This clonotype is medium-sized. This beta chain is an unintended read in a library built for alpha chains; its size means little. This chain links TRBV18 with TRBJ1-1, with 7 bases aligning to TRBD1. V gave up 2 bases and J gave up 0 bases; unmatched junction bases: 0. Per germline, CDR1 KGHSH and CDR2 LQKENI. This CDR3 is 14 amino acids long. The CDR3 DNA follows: TGTGCCAGCTCACCAACAGGGGTGAACACTGAAGCTTTCTTT. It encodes CASSPTGVNTEAFF.

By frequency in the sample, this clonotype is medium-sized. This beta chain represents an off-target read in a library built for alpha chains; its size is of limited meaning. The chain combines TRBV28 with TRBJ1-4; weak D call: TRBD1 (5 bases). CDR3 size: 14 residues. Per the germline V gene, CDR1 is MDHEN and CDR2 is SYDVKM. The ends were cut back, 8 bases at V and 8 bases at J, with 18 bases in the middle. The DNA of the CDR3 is TGTGCCAGCCAGAGCAGGTCAAACAGGGAAAAACTGTTTTTT. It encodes CASQSRSNREKLFF. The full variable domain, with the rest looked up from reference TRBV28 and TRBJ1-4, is DVKVTQSSRYLVKRTGEKVFLECVQDMDHENMFWYRQDPGLGLRLIYFSYDVKMKEKGDIPEGYSVSREKKERFSLILESASTNQTSMYLCASQSRSNREKLFFGSGTQLSVL.

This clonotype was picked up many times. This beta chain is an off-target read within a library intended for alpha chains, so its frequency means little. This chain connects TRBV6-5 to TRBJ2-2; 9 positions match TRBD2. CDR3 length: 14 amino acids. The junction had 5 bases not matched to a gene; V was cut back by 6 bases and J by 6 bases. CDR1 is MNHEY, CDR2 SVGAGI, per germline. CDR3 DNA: TGTGCCAGCAGGGCGACTAGCGGCGCCGGGGAGCTGTTTTTT. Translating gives CASRATSGAGELFF.

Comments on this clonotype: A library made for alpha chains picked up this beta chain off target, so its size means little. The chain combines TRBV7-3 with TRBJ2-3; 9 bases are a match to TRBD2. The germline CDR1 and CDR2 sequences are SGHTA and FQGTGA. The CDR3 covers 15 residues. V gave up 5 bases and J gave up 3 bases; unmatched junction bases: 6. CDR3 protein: CASSQIAGETDTQYF. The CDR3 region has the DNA TGTGCCAGCAGCCAAATAGCGGGGGAAACAGATACGCAGTATTTT. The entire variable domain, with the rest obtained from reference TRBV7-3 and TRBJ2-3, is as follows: GAGVSQTPSNKVTEKGKYVELRCDPISGHTALYWYRQSLGQGPEFLIYFQGTGAADDSGLPNDRFFAVRPEGSVSTLKIQRTERGDSAVYLCASSQIAGETDTQYFGPGTRLTVL.

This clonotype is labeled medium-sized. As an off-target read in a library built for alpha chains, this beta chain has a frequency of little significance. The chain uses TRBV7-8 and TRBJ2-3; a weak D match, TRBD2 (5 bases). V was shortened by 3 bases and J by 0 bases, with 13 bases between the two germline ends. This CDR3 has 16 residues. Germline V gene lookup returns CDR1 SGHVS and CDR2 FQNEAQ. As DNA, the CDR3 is TGTGCCAGCAGCTTCAGGCGCCGGACTAGCACAGATACGCAGTATTTT. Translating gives CASSFRRRTSTDTQYF.